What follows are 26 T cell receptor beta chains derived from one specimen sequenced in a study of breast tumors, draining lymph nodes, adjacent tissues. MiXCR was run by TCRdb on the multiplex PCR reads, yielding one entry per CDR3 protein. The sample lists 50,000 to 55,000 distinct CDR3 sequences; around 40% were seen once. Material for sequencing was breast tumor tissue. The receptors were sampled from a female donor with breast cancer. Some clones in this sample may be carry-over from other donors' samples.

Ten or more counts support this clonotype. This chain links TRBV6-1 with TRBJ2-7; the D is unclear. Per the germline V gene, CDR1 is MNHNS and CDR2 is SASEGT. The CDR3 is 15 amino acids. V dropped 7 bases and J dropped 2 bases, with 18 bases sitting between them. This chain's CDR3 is CASTPPRLTTYEQYF. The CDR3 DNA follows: TGTGCCAGCACCCCCCCAAGGCTCACGACCTACGAGCAGTACTTC.

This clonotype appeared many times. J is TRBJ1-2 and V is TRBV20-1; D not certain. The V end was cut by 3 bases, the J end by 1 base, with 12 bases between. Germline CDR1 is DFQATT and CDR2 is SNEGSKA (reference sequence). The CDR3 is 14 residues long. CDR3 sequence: CSARSPTSNYGYTF. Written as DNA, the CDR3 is TGCAGTGCTAGGTCACCAACAAGTAACTATGGCTACACCTTC.

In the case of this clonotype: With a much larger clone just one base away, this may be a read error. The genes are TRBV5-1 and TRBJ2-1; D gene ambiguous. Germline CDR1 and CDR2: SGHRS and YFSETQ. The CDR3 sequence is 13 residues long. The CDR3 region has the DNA TGCGCCAGCAATGAGCAGTCCTACAATGACCAGTTCTTC. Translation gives CASNEQSYNDQFF.

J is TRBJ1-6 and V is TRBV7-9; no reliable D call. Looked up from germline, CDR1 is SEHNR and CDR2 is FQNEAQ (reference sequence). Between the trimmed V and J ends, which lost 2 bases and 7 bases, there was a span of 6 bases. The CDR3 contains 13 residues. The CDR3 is CASSLTQNSPLHF. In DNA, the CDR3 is TGTGCCAGCAGCTTAACCCAGAATTCACCCCTCCACTTT.

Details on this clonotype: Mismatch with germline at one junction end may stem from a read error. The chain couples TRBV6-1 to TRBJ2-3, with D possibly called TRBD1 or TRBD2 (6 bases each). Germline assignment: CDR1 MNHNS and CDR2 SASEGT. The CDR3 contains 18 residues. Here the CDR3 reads CASRLTGRGSTSTDTQYF. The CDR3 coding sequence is TGCGCCAGCAGGTTAACAGGGCGGGGATCTACTAGCACAGATACGCAGTATTTT.

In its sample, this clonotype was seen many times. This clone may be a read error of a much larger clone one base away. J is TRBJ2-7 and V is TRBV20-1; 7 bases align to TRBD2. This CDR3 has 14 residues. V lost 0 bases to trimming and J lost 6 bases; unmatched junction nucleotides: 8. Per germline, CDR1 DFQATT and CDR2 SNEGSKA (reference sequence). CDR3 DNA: TGCAGTGCTAGAGATTTTGCGGGAGCAGCCGAGCAGTACTTC. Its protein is CSARDFAGAAEQYF.

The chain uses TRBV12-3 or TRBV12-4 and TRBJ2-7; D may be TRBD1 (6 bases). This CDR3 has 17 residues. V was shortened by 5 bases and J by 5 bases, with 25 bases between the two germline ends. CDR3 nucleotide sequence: TGTGCCAGCAGTGGGGACACCGGGGTCTCCTCGCCCCACGAGCAGTACTTC. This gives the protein CASSGDTGVSSPHEQYF.

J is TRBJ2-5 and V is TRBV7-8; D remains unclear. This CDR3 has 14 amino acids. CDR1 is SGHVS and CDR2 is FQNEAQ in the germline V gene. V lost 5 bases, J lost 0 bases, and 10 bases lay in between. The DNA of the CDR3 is TGTGCCAGCAGCGCGAGACGGGACCAAGAGACCCAGTACTTC. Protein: CASSARRDQETQYF.

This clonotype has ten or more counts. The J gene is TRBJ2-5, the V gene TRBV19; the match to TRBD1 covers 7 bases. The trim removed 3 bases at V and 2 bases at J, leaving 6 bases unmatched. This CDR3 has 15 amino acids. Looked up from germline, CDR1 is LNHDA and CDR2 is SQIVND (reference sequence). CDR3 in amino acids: CASSIAPTGQETQYF. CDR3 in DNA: TGTGCCAGTAGTATCGCCCCGACAGGGCAAGAGACCCAGTACTTC.

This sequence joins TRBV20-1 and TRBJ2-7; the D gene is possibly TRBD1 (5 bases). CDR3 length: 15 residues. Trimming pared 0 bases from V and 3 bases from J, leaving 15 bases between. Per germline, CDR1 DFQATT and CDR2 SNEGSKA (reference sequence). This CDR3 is CSARDSQTVRYEQYF. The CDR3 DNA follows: TGCAGTGCTAGAGATTCACAGACAGTCCGCTACGAGCAGTACTTC.

CDR3 in amino acids: CSARVLGQPQHF. For the CDR3, the DNA is TGCAGTGCTAGAGTCCTAGGTCAGCCCCAGCATTTT. This chain links TRBV20-1 with TRBJ1-5; D is unclear. The CDR3 covers 12 residues. Germline loops: CDR1 DFQATT, CDR2 SNEGSKA (reference sequence). V lost 1 base and J 6 bases, leaving 7 bases between the germline ends.

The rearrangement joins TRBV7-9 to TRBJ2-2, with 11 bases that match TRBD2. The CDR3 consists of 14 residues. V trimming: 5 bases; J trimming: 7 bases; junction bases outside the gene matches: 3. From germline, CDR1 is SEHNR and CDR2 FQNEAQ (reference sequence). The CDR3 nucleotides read TGTGCCAGCAGCAGCGGACTAGCGGGCGGGGAGCTGTTTTTT. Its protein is CASSSGLAGGELFF. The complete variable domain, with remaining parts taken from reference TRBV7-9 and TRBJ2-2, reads DTGVSQNPRHKITKRGQNVTFRCDPISEHNRLYWYRQTLGQGPEFLTYFQNEAQLEKSRLLSDRFSAERPKGSFSTLEIQRTEQGDSAMYLCASSSGLAGGELFFGEGSRLTVL.

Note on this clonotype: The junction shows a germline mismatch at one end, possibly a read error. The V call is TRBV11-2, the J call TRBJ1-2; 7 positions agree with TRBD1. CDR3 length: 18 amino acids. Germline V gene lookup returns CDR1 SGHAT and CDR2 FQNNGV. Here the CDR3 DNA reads TGTGCCAGCAGCTTAAGGGGCGCGGGCAGGGGGATTGGCTATGGCTGCACCTTC. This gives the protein CASSLRGAGRGIGYGCTF.

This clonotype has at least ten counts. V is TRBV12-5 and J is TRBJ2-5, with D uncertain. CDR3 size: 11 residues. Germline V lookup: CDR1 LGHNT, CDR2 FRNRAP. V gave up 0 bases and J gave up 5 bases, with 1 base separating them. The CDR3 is CASGLVETQYF. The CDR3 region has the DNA TGTGCTAGTGGTTTGGTCGAGACCCAGTACTTC.

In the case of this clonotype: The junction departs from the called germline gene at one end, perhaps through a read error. The CDR3 spells CASSVRFGGRTGNTGELFF. CDR3 nucleotide sequence: TGCGCTAGCAGCGTCCGTTTCGGGGGTAGGACTGGAAACACCGGGGAGCTGTTTTTT. This chain joins TRBV4-3 and TRBJ2-2, with D tentatively TRBD2 (6 bases). Germline V lookup: CDR1 LGHNA, CDR2 YSLEER. This CDR3 is built from 19 residues.

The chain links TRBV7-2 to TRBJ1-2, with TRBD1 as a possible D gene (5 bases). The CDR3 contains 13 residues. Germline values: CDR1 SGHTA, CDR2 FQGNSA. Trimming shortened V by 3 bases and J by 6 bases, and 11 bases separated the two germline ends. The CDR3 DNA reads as TGTGCCAGCAGCTTCTGGGGCGGAAATGGCTACACCTTC. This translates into CASSFWGGNGYTF. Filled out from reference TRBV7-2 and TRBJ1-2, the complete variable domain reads GAGVSQSPSNKVTEKGKDVELRCDPISGHTALYWYRQSLGQGLEFLIYFQGNSAPDKSGLPSDRFSAERTGGSVSTLTIQRTQQEDSAVYLCASSFWGGNGYTFGSGTRLTVV.

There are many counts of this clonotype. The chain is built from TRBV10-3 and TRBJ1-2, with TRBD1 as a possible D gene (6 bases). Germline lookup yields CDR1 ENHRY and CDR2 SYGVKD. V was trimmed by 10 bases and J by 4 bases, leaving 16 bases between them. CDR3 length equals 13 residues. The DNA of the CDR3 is TGTGCCACCAGACCGGGGGCGGGCTATGGCTACACCTTC. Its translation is CATRPGAGYGYTF.

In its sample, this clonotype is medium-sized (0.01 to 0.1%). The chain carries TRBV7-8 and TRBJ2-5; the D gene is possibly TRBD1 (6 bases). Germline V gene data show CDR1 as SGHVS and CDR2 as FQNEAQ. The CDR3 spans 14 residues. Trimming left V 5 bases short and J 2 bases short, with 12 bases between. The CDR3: CASSAYTGQETQYF. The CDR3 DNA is TGTGCCAGCAGCGCGTACACAGGGCAAGAGACCCAGTACTTC.

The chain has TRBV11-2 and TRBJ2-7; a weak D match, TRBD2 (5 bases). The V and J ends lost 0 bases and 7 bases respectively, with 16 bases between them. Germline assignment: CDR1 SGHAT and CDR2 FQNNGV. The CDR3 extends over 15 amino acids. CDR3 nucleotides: TGTGCCAGCAGCTTAGATGCCGGACTTCTTGGAGAGCAGTACTTC. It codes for CASSLDAGLLGEQYF.

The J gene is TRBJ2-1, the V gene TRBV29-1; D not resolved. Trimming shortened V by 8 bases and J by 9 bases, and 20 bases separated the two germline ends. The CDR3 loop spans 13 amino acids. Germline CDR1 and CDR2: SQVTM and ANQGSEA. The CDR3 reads CSSAVGDPGEQFF. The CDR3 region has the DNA TGCAGCTCCGCGGTTGGGGATCCGGGTGAGCAGTTCTTC.

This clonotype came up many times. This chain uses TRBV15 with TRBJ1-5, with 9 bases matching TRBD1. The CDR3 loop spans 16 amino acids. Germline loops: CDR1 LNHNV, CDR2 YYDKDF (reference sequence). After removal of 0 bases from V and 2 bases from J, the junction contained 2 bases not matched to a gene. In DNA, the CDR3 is TGTGCCACCAGCAGAGAACAGGGGGCTGGCAATCAGCCCCAGCATTTT. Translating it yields CATSREQGAGNQPQHF.

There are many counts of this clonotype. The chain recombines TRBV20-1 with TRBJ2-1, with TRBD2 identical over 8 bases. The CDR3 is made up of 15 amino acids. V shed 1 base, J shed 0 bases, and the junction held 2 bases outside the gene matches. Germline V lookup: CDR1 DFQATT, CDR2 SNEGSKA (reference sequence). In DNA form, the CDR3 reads TGCAGTGCTAGAGGGAGCGGGAGCTCCTACAATGAGCAGTTCTTC. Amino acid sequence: CSARGSGSSYNEQFF.

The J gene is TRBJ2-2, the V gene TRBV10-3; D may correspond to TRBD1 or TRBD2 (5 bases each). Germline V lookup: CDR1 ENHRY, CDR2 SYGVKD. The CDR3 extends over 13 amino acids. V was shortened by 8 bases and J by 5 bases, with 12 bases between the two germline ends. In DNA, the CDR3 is TGTGCCATCGGCGGCGAGGGGACCGGGGAGCTGTTTTTT. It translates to CAIGGEGTGELFF.

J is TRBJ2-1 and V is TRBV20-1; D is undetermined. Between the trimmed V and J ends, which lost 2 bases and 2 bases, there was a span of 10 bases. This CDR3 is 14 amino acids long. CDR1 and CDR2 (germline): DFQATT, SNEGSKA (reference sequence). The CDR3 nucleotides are TGCAGTGCTAGATTGGGCGTCCCCTACAATGAGCAGTTCTTC. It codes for CSARLGVPYNEQFF.

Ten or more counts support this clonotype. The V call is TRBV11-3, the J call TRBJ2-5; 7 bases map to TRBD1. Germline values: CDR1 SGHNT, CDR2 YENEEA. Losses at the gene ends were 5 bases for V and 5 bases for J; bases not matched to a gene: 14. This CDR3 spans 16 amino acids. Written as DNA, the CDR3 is TGTGCCAGCAGCAGGGGGAGAAGACAGGGCGGCGAGACCCAGTACTTC. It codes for CASSRGRRQGGETQYF.

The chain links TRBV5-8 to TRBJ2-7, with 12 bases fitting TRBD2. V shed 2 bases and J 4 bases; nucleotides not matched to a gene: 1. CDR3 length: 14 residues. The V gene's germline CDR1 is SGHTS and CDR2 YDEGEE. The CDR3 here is CASSFTSGRYEQYF. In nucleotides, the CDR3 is TGTGCCAGCAGCTTTACTAGCGGGAGGTACGAGCAGTACTTC. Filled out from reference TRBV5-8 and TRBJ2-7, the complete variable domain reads EAGVTQSPTHLIKTRGQQATLRCSPISGHTSVYWYQQALGLGLQFLLWYDEGEERNRGNFPPRFSGRQFPNYSSELNVNALELEDSALYLCASSFTSGRYEQYFGPGTRLTVT.